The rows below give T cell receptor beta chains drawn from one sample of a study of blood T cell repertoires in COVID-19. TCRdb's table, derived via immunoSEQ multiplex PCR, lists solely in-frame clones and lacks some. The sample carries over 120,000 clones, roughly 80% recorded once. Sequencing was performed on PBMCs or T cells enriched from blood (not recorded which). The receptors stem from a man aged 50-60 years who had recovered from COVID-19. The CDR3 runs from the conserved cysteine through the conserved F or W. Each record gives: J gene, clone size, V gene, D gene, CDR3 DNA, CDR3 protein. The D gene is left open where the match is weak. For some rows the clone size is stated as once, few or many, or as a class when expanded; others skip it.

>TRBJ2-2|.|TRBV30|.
TGTGCCTGGAGCCCGGACAGGGCCCAGTCTGGGCGACTAGCGGACACCGGGGAGCTGTTTTTT
CAWSPDRAQSGRLADTGELFF
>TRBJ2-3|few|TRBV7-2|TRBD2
TGTGCCAGCAGCACCCTTGGACTAGCGGGCACAGATACGCAGTATTTT
CASSTLGLAGTDTQYF
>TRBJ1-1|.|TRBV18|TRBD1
TGTGCCAGCTCACCAAACGCAGGGGGCAAGACTGAAGCTTTCTTT
CASSPNAGGKTEAFF
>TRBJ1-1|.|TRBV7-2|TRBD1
TGTGCCAGCCGCGACAGGGCGAACACTGAAGCTTTCTTT
CASRDRANTEAFF
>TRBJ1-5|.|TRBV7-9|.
TGTGCCAGCAGCCCAGGGGCTCAGCCCCAGCATTTT
CASSPGAQPQHF
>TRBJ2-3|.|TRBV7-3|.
TGTGCCAGCAGCTTAGACTTGACTTGGGATACGCAGTATTTT
CASSLDLTWDTQYF
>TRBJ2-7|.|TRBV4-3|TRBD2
TGCGCCAGCAGCCAAGAGGCGGTGCGGGGGACCTACGAGCAGTACTTC
CASSQEAVRGTYEQYF
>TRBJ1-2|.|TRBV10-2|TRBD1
TGCGCCAGCAGGGGACAGGGGTATGGCTATGGCTACACCTTC
CASRGQGYGYGYTF
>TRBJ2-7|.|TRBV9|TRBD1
TGTGCCAGCAGCGTACACCAGGGGGCTGGCGAGCAGTACTTC
CASSVHQGAGEQYF
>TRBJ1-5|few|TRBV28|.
TGTGCCAGCAGTCCGCCGGCGGGCAGTTGGTCCCAGCATTTT
CASSPPAGSWSQHF
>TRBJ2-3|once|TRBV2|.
TGTGCCAGCCAGGACAGAGGCACAGATACGCAGTATTTT
CASQDRGTDTQYF
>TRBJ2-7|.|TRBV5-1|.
TGCGCCAGTAGACAGGGAGGTTCCTACGAGCAGTACTTC
CASRQGGSYEQYF
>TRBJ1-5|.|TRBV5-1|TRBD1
TGCGCCAGCAGCCCAGGGACAGGGGACAATCAGCCCCAGCATTTT
CASSPGTGDNQPQHF
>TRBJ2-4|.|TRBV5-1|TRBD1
TGCGCCAGCAGGGAGGGACAGGCGGCGGTGTACATTCAGTACTTC
CASREGQAAVYIQYF
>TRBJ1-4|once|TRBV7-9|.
TGTGCCAGCAGCCCGGACAGACCGAATGAAAAACTGTTTTTT
CASSPDRPNEKLFF
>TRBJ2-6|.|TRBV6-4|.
TGTGCCAGCAGCCCGTCCACAGGGACTGGGGCCAACGTCCTGACTTTC
CASSPSTGTGANVLTF
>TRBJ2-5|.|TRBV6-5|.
TGTGCCAGCAGCTCCGGGCCGGGCGGGGAGACCCAGTACTTC
CASSSGPGGETQYF
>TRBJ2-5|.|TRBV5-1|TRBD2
TGCGCCAGCAGCTTGGCCACTAGCGGGGGGTTCGAGACCCAGTACTTC
CASSLATSGGFETQYF
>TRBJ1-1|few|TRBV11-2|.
TGTGCCAGCAGCCCAAACCAAGGACAGGAAGCTTTCTTT
CASSPNQGQEAFF
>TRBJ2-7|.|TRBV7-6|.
TGTGCCAGCAGCCCACTAGACCCCCCTCTCCGTTATCAGGACGAGCAGTACTTC
CASSPLDPPLRYQDEQYF
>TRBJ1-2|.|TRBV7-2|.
TGTGCCAGCAGCGCACGCACAGTATCTAACTATGGCTACACCTTC
CASSARTVSNYGYTF
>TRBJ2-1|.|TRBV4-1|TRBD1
TGCGCCAGCAGCCATGAGGACAGGGGCCGCGACAATGAGCAGTTCTTC
CASSHEDRGRDNEQFF
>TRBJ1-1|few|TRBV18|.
TGTGCCAGCTCATATCTGTCGAACACTGAAGCTTTCTTT
CASSYLSNTEAFF
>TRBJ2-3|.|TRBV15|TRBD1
TGTGCCACCAGCAGAGGGGGGACAGGGGGCACAGATACGCAGTATTTT
CATSRGGTGGTDTQYF
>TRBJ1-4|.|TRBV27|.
TGTGCCAGCAGTTTAGTGATGCGCGGTGTAAATGAAAAACTGTTTTTT
CASSLVMRGVNEKLFF
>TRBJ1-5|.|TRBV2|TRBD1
TGTGCCAGCAGTGAGTGGACAGGGGGCGAAAATCAGCCCCAGCATTTT
CASSEWTGGENQPQHF
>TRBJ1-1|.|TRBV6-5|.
TGTGCCAGCAGTTACGGGGTGACAGAGAACACTGAAGCTTTCTTT
CASSYGVTENTEAFF
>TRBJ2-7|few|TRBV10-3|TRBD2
TGTGCCACCGGCGCGGGAGGTGGTTCCTACGAGCAGTACTTC
CATGAGGGSYEQYF
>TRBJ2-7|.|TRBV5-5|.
TGTGCCAGCAGCAGCACCCTCTCCTACGAGCAGTACTTC
CASSSTLSYEQYF
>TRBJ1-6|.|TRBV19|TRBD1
TGTGCCAGTAGTGTGGACAGGGGGTTTTATTCACCCCTCCACTTT
CASSVDRGFYSPLHF
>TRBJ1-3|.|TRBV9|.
TGTGCCAGCAGCGTAGGGACAGACGGAAACACCATATATTTT
CASSVGTDGNTIYF